This TCR beta chain was sequenced during a study of T cell responses to AZD1222 COVID-19 vaccine. Study findings and constraints: The donor cohort was predominantly white British with a female majority, and clonal diversity may have been underestimated.

TCRdb keeps only in-frame clones here, not all; method: immunoSEQ multiplex PCR. Altogether about 150,000 clones are present, about 93% being singletons, with the ten largest covering 4% to 6%. In regard to this clone: Antigen unknown.

The sequencing used peripheral blood, collected on day 0 of AZD1222 vaccination. The clonotype comes from an adult in good health.

CDR3 amino acids: CASSYSAGSTDTQYF. The CDR3 DNA reads TGTGCCAGCAGTTACTCGGCGGGGAGCACAGATACGCAGTATTTT. The genes are TRBV6-2 or TRBV6-3 and TRBJ2-3, with D tentatively TRBD2 (6 bases). The germline V gene has CDR1 MNHEY and CDR2 SVGEGT. V was clipped by 0 bases and J by 0 bases, with 7 bases between them. The CDR3 runs 15 residues.